The 20 T cell receptor beta chains given below trace back to one sample, sequenced in a study of neurological immune-mediated disorders. MiXCR was run by TCRdb on the 5' RACE reads, yielding one entry per CDR3 protein. This sample has about 49,000 distinct CDR3 sequences, with about a tenth found just once. Time point indicated: longitudinal time-point 1 (baseline). Sample: PBMCs. The receptors here all came from a woman in her forties in good health.

This clonotype was observed many times. This sequence joins TRBV7-2 and TRBJ1-1, with TRBD1 identical over 9 bases. The CDR3 is made up of 15 amino acids. Losses at the gene ends were 2 bases for V and 6 bases for J; bases not matched to a gene: 7. CDR1 SGHTA and CDR2 FQGNSA come from the germline V gene. CDR3 region: CASSLRGQGPPEAFF. CDR3 sequence (DNA): TGTGCCAGCAGCTTAAGGGGACAGGGCCCTCCTGAAGCTTTCTTT.

This clonotype was seen many times. The chain is built from TRBV7-9 and TRBJ2-2; no clear D. With 4 bases removed from V and 4 bases from J, the gap between germline ends came to 10 bases. Germline V gene sequence: CDR1 SEHNR, CDR2 FQNEAQ (reference sequence). The CDR3 has 14 residues. The CDR3 region is CASSSTLSTGELFF. CDR3 coding DNA: TGTGCCAGCAGCTCGACTCTGTCCACCGGGGAGCTGTTTTTT.

The chain couples TRBV3-1 to TRBJ2-7, with 14 bases identical to TRBD2. CDR1 and CDR2 from the germline V gene are LGHDT and YNNKEL (reference sequence). This CDR3 comprises 16 residues. V lost 6 bases, J lost 4 bases, and 8 bases stayed unmatched. This CDR3 reads CASRHRTSGRPYEQYF. The CDR3 coding sequence is TGTGCCAGCAGACATAGGACTAGCGGGAGGCCTTACGAGCAGTACTTC.

This clonotype was counted at least ten times. The rearrangement links TRBV6-6 to TRBJ2-5; 7 nucleotides align to TRBD1. The CDR3 contains 14 residues. Looked up from germline, CDR1 is MNHNY and CDR2 is SVGAGI (reference sequence). J lost 6 bases, V lost 6 bases, and 10 bases had no gene match. CDR3 coding DNA: TGTGCCAGCAGACCGGGACAGTCCTTACAGACCCAGTACTTC. Encoded protein: CASRPGQSLQTQYF.

As regards this clonotype: The junction does not match germline at one end; this may be a read error. The J gene is TRBJ1-4, the V gene TRBV29-1; D gene ambiguous. The germline V gene encodes CDR1 SQVTM and CDR2 ANQGSEA. The CDR3 extends over 14 amino acids. The CDR3 sequence is CSVVWWSRGEKLLF. The CDR3 nucleotides read TGCAGCGTTGTCTGGTGGTCTCGCGGTGAAAAACTGTTATTT.

This clonotype showed up many times. V gene TRBV3-1 combines with J gene TRBJ2-3; weak D call: TRBD1 (6 bases). Trimming cost V 4 bases and J 2 bases, with 10 bases left between them. The germline CDR1 and CDR2 sequences are LGHDT and YNNKEL (reference sequence). The CDR3 consists of 14 residues. The CDR3 sequence is CASSLGQFTDTQYF. CDR3 DNA sequence: TGTGCCAGCAGCCTCGGACAGTTCACAGATACGCAGTATTTT.

This clonotype came up many times. The DNA of the CDR3 is TGTGCCAGCAGCTACACAGATACGCAGTATTTT. This translates into CASSYTDTQYF. The rearrangement links TRBV7-9 to TRBJ2-3; no clear D. Germline V lookup: CDR1 SEHNR, CDR2 FQNEAQ (reference sequence). This CDR3 comprises 11 residues. Trimming left V 4 bases short and J 2 bases short, with 1 base between.

This clonotype has at least ten counts. The V and J genes are TRBV5-1 and TRBJ1-2; 7 bases match TRBD1. The CDR3 is 15 amino acids. Germline V CDR1 and CDR2: SGHRS, YFSETQ. The V segment lost 4 bases and the J segment 4 bases; nucleotides outside the gene matches: 10. The CDR3 is CASSQGQESIYGYTF. The DNA for the CDR3 is TGCGCCAGCAGCCAAGGACAGGAGAGCATCTATGGCTACACCTTC.

About this clonotype: A read error is possible here, since a much larger clone lies one base away. The rearrangement uses TRBV6-4 and TRBJ2-7; D perhaps matches TRBD1 (6 bases). The CDR3 totals 14 residues. Germline V gene lookup returns CDR1 MRHNA and CDR2 SNTAGT. CDR3 loop: CANSADRFLYEQYF. The CDR3 DNA follows: TGTGCCAACAGTGCTGACAGGTTCCTCTACGAGCAGTACTTC.

This clonotype has ten or more counts. The J gene is TRBJ2-4, the V gene TRBV20-1; the D gene could be TRBD1 or TRBD2 (6 bases each). The V end was cut by 6 bases, the J end by 5 bases, with 23 bases between. Germline lookup yields CDR1 DFQATT and CDR2 SNEGSKA (reference sequence). The CDR3 spans 16 residues. CDR3 residues: CSAVPLRGPGENIQYF. The CDR3 DNA is TGCAGTGCCGTTCCTCTCCGGGGGCCGGGGGAAAACATTCAGTACTTC.

V gene TRBV11-2 combines with J gene TRBJ2-7; TRBD1 agrees at 7 bases. The CDR3 contains 17 residues. Germline loops: CDR1 SGHAT, CDR2 FQNNGV. Unmatched junction bases numbered 11, after V lost 2 bases and J lost 1 base. The DNA for the CDR3 is TGTGCCAGCAGCTTAAACAGAGGGGGCCAATCTTCCTACGAGCAGTACTTC. It encodes CASSLNRGGQSSYEQYF.

The chain links TRBV5-1 to TRBJ1-2; D gene ambiguous. The CDR3 runs 14 residues. Germline V CDR1 and CDR2: SGHRS, YFSETQ. The V end lost 0 bases, the J end lost 8 bases, and 14 bases lay between the germline ends. CDR3 loop: CASSLEPPSRGYTF. DNA for the CDR3: TGCGCCAGCAGCTTGGAGCCCCCCTCCCGGGGCTACACCTTC.

This clonotype was counted ten times or more. The CDR3 region is CASSNHPTGFGYTF. The CDR3 nucleotides read TGCGCCAGCAGCAACCACCCAACAGGGTTTGGCTACACCTTC. The chain recombines TRBV5-1 with TRBJ1-2; weak D call: TRBD1 (6 bases). Trimming cost V 4 bases and J 7 bases, with 17 bases left between them. The CDR3 sequence is 14 residues long. Germline V gene sequence: CDR1 SGHRS, CDR2 YFSETQ.

This clonotype was recorded once. This may be a read error, as it is one base from a much larger clone. The rearrangement uses TRBV12-3 or TRBV12-4 and TRBJ2-3, with 8 bases fitting TRBD2. The CDR3 has 12 amino acids. The CDR3 region has the DNA TGTGCCAGCAGTTTTGTCTTGACGGGGGGGGATTTT. This codes for CASSFVLTGGDF.

There are many counts of this clonotype. The rearrangement joins TRBV2 to TRBJ2-7; perhaps TRBD2 as D (6 bases). Trimming shortened V by 3 bases and J by 9 bases, and 12 bases separated the two germline ends. This CDR3 comprises 12 residues. Per the germline V gene, CDR1 is SNHLY and CDR2 is FYNNEI. Here the CDR3 DNA reads TGTGCCAGCAGTGAGATGGGGACTGGGCAGTACTTC. This sequence encodes CASSEMGTGQYF.

In this sample, this clonotype turned up many times. The chain employs TRBV5-1 and TRBJ2-7; 8 bases are shared with TRBD2. V dropped 0 bases and J dropped 6; count of bases not matched to a gene: 5. Germline assignment: CDR1 SGHRS and CDR2 YFSETQ. The CDR3 is 14 amino acids. CDR3 DNA sequence: TGCGCCAGCAGCTTGGGCGGGGGGACCACCGAGCAGTACTTC. Translating it yields CASSLGGGTTEQYF.

This clonotype showed up many times. This chain uses TRBV29-1 with TRBJ1-2, with 7 nucleotides matching TRBD1. The germline CDR1 and CDR2 sequences are SQVTM and ANQGSEA. V trimming: 3 bases; J trimming: 5 bases; junction bases outside the gene matches: 3. The CDR3 extends over 12 amino acids. In nucleotides, the CDR3 is TGCAGCGTTGATGACAGGGTATATGGCTACACCTTC. The encoded protein is CSVDDRVYGYTF.

About this clonotype itself: This clone may be a read error of a much larger clone one base away. The chain couples TRBV7-2 to TRBJ2-5; D is unresolved. Germline V gene sequence: CDR1 SGHTA, CDR2 FQGNSA. The CDR3 consists of 13 residues. V dropped 5 bases and J dropped 4 bases, with 11 bases sitting between them. Here the CDR3 reads CASSVVLGETQYF. CDR3 bases: TGTGCCAGCAGCGTAGTTCTCGGAGAGACCCAGTACTTC.

This clonotype was counted at least ten times. This rearrangement joins TRBV5-1 to TRBJ1-1; no definite D call. The ends were cut back, 1 base at V and 1 base at J, with 8 bases in the middle. Germline V lookup: CDR1 SGHRS, CDR2 YFSETQ. This CDR3 has 14 amino acids. Here the CDR3 reads CASSLSPGNTEAFF. Written as DNA, the CDR3 is TGCGCCAGCAGCTTGTCCCCGGGGAACACTGAAGCTTTCTTT.

This clonotype was picked up many times. The rearrangement joins TRBV9 to TRBJ2-4; TRBD2 is a possible D gene (5 bases). The CDR3 runs to 13 residues. Deletions cut 1 base from V and 9 bases from J, with 11 bases between. Germline values: CDR1 SGDLS, CDR2 YYNGEE. The CDR3 DNA reads TGTGCCAGCAGCGTATACTCGGGAAGCATTCAGTACTTC. It yields the protein CASSVYSGSIQYF.